This T cell receptor (beta chain) was sequenced during a study of T-cell reconstitution after alpha-beta-depleted transplantation in children. Regarding the study as a whole: Surviving recipient T cells and thymic progenitors underlay high day-60 TCRbeta diversity in some patients. Most T-cell counts and diversity one year after the transplant came from T cells that were newly produced.

Germline CDR1 and CDR2: SEHNR and FQNEAQ (reference sequence). Trimming removed 6 bases at V and 2 bases at J, with 9 bases between. The CDR3 runs 13 residues. For this clonotype: Its antigen is not known.

Preparing the TCRbeta library involved the use of unique molecular identifiers. Each CDR3 protein is one row after TCRdb ran MiXCR on the PCR reads. The table has some 310,000 distinct CDR3 sequences, more than 20% seen once. The TCR sequence derives from a male patient between 5 and 17 years old who had a stem cell transplant for acute lymphoblastic leukemia, so the T cells may come from the graft donor. The sample in question was PBMCs, mostly from graft donor cells, obtained 180 days after TCRalphabeta/CD19-depleted stem cell transplant. The chain carries TRBV7-9 and TRBJ2-3; D remains ambiguous. The DNA for the CDR3 is TGTGCCAGCAGTTTTCACGACACAGATACGCAGTATTTT. This translates into CASSFHDTDTQYF. The whole variable domain, filled in from reference TRBV7-9 and TRBJ2-3, reads DTGVSQNPRHKITKRGQNVTFRCDPISEHNRLYWYRQTLGQGPEFLTYFQNEAQLEKSRLLSDRFSAERPKGSFSTLEIQRTEQGDSAMYLCASSFHDTDTQYFGPGTRLTVL.